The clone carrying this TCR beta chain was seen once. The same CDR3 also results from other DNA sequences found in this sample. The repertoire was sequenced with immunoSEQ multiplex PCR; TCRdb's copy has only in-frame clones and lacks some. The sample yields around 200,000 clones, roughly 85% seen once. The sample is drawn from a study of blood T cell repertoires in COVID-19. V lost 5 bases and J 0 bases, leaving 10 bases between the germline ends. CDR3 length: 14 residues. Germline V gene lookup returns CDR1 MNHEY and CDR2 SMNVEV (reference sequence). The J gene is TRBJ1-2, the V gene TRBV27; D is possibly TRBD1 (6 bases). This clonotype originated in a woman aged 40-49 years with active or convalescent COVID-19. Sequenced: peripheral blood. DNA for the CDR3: TGTGCCAGCAGTCAGGACAGAGCTAACTATGGCTACACCTTC. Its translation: CASSQDRANYGYTF.